Included here is one T cell receptor beta chain sequence, with context. iRepertoire HTBI primers and Arm-PCR of CDR3 regions built TCR beta libraries. TCRdb re-analysed the multiplex PCR reads in MiXCR, keeping a single row per CDR3 protein. The sample holds over 300,000 distinct CDR3 sequences, 15% to 17% seen once. Time point reported: newly diagnosed GD, antithyroid drugs for less than 3 months. Extracted PBMC RNA gave rise to the TCR library. The source of the sample is a study of regulatory T cells in long-lasting Graves disease. The CDR3 contains 17 residues. V lost 5 bases, J lost 4 bases, and 11 bases stayed unmatched. Germline V gives CDR1 SGHAT, CDR2 FQNNGV.

The chain combines TRBV11-2 with TRBJ1-1; 12 bases are shared with TRBD1. The source material was peripheral blood mononuclear cells (PBMCs), sampled at new diagnosis, from a patient treated with antithyroid drugs. The sequence was collected from a female donor with Graves disease. CDR3 amino acids: CASSDLRDRGRGTEAFF. The DNA of the CDR3 is TGTGCCAGCAGCGACCTAAGGGACAGGGGGCGAGGCACTGAAGCTTTCTTT.